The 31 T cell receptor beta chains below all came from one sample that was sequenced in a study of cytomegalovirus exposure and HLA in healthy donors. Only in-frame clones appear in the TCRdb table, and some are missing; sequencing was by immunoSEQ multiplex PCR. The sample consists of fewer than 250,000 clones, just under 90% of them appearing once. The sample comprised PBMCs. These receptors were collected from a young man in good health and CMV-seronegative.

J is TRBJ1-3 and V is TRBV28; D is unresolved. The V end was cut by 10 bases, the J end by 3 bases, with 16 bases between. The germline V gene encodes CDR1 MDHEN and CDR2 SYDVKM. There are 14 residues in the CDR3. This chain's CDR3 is CATLSPGSGNTIYF. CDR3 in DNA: TGTGCCACCTTGTCCCCAGGCAGTGGAAACACCATATATTTT.

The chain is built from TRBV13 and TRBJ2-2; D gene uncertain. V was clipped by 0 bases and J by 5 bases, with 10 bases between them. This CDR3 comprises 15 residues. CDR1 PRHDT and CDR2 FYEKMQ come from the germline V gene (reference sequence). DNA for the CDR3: TGTGCCAGCAGCTTAGGTGGGCAGTGGACCGGGGAGCTGTTTTTT. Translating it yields CASSLGGQWTGELFF.

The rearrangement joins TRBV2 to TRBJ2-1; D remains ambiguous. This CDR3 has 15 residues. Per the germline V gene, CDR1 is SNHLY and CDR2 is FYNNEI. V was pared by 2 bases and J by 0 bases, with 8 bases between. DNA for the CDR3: TGTGCCAGCAGTGAAACTTCTAGCTCCTACAATGAGCAGTTCTTC. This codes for CASSETSSSYNEQFF.

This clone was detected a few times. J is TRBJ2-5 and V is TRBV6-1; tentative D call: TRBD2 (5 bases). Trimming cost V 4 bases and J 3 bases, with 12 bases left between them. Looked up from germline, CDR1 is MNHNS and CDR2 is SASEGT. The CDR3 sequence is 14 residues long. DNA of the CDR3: TGTGCCAGCAGTGGTAGACTACGCAAAGAGACCCAGTACTTC. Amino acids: CASSGRLRKETQYF.

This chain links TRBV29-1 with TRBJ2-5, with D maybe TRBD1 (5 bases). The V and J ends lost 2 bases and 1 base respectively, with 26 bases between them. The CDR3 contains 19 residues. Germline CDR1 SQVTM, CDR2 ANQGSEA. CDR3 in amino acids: CSVELRQTPWVKPQETQYF. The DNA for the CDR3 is TGCAGCGTTGAACTCCGACAGACCCCCTGGGTGAAACCCCAAGAGACCCAGTACTTC.

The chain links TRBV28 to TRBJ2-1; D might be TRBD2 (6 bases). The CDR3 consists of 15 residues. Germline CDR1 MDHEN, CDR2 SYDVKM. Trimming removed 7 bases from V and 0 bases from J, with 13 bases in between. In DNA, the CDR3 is TGTGCCAGCACCGTTTACGGGAGCTCCTACAATGAGCAGTTCTTC. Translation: CASTVYGSSYNEQFF.

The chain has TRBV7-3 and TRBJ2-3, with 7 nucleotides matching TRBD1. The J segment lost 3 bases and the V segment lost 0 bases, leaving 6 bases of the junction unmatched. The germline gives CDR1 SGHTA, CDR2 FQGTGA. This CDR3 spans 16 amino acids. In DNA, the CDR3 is TGTGCCAGCAGCTTAACTAGGGGGCTAGGAACAGATACGCAGTATTTT. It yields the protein CASSLTRGLGTDTQYF.

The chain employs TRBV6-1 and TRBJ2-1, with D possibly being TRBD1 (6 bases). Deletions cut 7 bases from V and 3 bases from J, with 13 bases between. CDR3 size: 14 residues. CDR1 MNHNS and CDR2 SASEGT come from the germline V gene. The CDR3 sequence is CASMLGQVYNEQFF. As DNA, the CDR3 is TGTGCCAGCATGCTGGGACAAGTCTACAATGAGCAGTTCTTC.

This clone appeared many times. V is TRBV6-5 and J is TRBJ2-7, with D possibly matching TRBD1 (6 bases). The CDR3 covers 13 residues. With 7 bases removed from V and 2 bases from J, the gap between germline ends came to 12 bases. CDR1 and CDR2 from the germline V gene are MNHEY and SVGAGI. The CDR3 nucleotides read TGTGCCAGCAACCAGGGGTTAACCTACGAGCAGTACTTC. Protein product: CASNQGLTYEQYF.

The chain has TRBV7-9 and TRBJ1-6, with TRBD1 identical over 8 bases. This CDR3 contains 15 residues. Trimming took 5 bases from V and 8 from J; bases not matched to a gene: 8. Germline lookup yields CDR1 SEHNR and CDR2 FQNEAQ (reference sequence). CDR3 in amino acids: CASSIGQGIDSPLHF. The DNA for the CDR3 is TGTGCCAGCAGCATAGGACAGGGAATTGATTCACCCCTCCACTTT.

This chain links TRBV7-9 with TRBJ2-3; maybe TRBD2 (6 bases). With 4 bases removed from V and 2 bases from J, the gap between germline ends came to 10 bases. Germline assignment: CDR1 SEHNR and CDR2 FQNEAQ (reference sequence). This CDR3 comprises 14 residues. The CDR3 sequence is CASSSGLHTDTQYF. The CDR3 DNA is TGTGCCAGCAGCTCGGGACTGCACACAGATACGCAGTATTTT. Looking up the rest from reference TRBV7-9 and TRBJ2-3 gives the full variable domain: DTGVSQNPRHKITKRGQNVTFRCDPISEHNRLYWYRQTLGQGPEFLTYFQNEAQLEKSRLLSDRFSAERPKGSFSTLEIQRTEQGDSAMYLCASSSGLHTDTQYFGPGTRLTVL.

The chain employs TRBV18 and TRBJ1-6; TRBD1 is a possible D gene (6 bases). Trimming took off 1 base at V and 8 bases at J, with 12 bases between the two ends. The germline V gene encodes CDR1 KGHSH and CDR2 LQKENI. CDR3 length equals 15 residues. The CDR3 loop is CASSPLNRVDSPLHF. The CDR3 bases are TGTGCCAGCTCACCACTAAACAGGGTTGATTCACCCCTCCACTTT.

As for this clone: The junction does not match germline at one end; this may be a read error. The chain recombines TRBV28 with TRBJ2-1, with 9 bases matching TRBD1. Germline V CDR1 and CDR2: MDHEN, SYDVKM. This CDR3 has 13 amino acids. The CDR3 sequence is CASSAPFRDRVLF. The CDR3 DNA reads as TGTGCCAGCAGTGCTCCTTTCCGGGACAGGGTACTCTTC.

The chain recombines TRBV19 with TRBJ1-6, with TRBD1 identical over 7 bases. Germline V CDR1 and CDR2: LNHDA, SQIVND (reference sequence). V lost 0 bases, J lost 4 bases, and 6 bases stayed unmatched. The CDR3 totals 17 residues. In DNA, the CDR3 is TGTGCCAGTAGTATAGAGGGACAGTTCGGGTATAATTCACCCCTCCACTTT. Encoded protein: CASSIEGQFGYNSPLHF.

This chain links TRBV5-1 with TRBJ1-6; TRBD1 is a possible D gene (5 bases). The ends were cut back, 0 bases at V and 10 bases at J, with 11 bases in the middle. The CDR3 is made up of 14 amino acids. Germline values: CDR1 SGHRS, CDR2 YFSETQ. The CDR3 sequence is CASSLGAPGSPLHF. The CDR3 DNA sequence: TGCGCCAGCAGCTTGGGGGCGCCAGGGTCACCCCTCCACTTT.

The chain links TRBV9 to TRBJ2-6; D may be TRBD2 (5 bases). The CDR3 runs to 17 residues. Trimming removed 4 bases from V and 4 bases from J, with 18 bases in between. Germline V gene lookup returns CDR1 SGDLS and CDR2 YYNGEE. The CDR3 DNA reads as TGTGCCAGCAGCTCAGATCGGGGTCAGCTCGGGGCCAACGTCCTGACTTTC. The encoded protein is CASSSDRGQLGANVLTF. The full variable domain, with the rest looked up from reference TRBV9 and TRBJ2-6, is DSGVTQTPKHLITATGQRVTLRCSPRSGDLSVYWYQQSLDQGLQFLIQYYNGEERAKGNILERFSAQQFPDLHSELNLSSLELGDSALYFCASSSDRGQLGANVLTFGAGSRLTVL.

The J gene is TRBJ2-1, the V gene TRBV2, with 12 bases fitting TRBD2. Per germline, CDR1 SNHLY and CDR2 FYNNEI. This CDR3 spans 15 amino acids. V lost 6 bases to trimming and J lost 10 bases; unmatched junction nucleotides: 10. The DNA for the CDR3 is TGTGCCAGCAGCCACCGACTAGCGGGAGTTGGAGAGCAGTTCTTC. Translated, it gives CASSHRLAGVGEQFF.

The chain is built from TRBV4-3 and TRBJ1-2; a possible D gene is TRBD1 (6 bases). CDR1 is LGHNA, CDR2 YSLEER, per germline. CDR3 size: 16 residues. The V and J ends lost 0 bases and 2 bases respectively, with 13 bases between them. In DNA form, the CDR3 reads TGCGCCAGCAGCCAAGATAGATCCAGGGGCAACTATGGCTACACCTTC. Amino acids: CASSQDRSRGNYGYTF.

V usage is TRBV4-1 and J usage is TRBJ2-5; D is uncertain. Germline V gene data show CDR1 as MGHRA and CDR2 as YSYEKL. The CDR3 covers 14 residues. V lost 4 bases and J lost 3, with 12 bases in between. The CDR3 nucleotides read TGCGCCAGCAGCCGAATAGACTCAAAAGAGACCCAGTACTTC. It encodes CASSRIDSKETQYF.

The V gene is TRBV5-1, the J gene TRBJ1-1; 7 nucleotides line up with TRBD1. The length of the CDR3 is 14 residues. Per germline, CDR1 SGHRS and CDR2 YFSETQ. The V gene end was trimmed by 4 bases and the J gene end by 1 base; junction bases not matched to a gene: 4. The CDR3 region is CASSQHRGNTEAFF. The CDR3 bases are TGCGCCAGCAGCCAACACAGGGGGAACACTGAAGCTTTCTTT.

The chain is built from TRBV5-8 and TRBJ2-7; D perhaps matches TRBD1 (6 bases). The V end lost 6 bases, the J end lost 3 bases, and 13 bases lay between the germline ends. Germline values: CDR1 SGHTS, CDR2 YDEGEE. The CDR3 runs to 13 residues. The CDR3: CASTWQGIYEQYF. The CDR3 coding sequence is TGTGCCAGCACCTGGCAGGGGATCTACGAGCAGTACTTC.

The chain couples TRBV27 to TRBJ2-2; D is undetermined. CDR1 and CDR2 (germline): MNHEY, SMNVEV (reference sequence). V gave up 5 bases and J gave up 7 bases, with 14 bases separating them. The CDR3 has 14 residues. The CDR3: CASSPDMAVGELFF. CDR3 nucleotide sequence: TGTGCCAGCAGTCCTGACATGGCTGTCGGGGAGCTGTTTTTT.

CDR3 coding DNA: TGTGCCAGCAGCCCGACAGGATCCCGGGGTGAAAAACTGTTTTTT. Its translation is CASSPTGSRGEKLFF. The chain employs TRBV27 and TRBJ1-4; D perhaps matches TRBD1 (6 bases). The V and J ends lost 6 bases and 7 bases respectively, with 18 bases between them. Germline V lookup: CDR1 MNHEY, CDR2 SMNVEV (reference sequence). The CDR3 totals 15 residues.

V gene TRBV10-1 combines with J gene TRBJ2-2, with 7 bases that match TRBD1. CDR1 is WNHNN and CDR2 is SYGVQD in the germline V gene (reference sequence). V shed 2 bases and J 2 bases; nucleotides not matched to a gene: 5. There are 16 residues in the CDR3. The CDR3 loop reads CASSEKTGTNTGELFF. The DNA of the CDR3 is TGCGCCAGCAGTGAGAAGACAGGGACCAACACCGGGGAGCTGTTTTTT.

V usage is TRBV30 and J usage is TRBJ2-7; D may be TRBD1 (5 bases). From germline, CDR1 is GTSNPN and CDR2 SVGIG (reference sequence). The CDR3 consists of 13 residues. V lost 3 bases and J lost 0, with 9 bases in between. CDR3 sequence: CAWRQVSSYEQYF. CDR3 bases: TGTGCCTGGAGACAGGTTTCCTCCTACGAGCAGTACTTC.

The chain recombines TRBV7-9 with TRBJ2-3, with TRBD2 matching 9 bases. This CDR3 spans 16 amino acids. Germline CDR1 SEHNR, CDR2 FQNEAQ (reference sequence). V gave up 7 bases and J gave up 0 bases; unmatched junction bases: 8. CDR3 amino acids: CASTKTSGTSTDTQYF. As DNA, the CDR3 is TGTGCCAGCACCAAGACTAGCGGAACTAGCACAGATACGCAGTATTTT. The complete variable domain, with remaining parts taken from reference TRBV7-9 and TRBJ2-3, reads DTGVSQNPRHKITKRGQNVTFRCDPISEHNRLYWYRQTLGQGPEFLTYFQNEAQLEKSRLLSDRFSAERPKGSFSTLEIQRTEQGDSAMYLCASTKTSGTSTDTQYFGPGTRLTVL.

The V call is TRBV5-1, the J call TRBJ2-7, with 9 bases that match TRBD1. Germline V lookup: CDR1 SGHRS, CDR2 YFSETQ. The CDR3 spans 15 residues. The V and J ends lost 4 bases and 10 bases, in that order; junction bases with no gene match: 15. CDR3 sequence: CASSPAGDREGEQYF. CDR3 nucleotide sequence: TGCGCCAGCAGCCCGGCAGGGGACAGGGAAGGGGAACAGTACTTC. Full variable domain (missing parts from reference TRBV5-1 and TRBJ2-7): KAGVTQTPRYLIKTRGQQVTLSCSPISGHRSVSWYQQTPGQGLQFLFEYFSETQRNKGNFPGRFSGRQFSNSRSEMNVSTLELGDSALYLCASSPAGDREGEQYFGPGTRLTVT.

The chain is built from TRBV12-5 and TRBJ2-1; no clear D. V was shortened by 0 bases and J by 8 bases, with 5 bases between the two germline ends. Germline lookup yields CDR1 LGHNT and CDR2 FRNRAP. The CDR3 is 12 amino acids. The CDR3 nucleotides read TGTGCTAGTGGTTTGGTACGGGATGAGCAGTTCTTC. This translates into CASGLVRDEQFF.

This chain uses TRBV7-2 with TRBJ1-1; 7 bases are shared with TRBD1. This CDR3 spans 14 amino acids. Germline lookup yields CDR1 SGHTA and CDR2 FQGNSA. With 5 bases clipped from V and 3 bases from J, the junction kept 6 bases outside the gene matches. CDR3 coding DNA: TGTGCCAGCAGCGAACAGGGGTTGGACACTGAAGCTTTCTTT. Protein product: CASSEQGLDTEAFF.

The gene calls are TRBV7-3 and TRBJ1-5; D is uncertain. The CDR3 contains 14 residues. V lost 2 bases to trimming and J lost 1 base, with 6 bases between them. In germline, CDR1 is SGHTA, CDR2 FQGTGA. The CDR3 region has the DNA TGTGCCAGCAGCTTATTCCAAAGCAATCAGCCCCAGCATTTT. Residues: CASSLFQSNQPQHF.

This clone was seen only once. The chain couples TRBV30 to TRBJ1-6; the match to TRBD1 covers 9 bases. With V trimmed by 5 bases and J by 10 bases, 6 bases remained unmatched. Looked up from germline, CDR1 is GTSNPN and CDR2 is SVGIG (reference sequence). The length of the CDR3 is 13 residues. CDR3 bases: TGTGCCTGGGGGACAGGGAGGGAATCACCCCTCCACTTT. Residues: CAWGTGRESPLHF.